Listed here are 28 T cell receptor beta chains from one sample, sequenced in a study of CDR3 diversity in severe acne. One entry per CDR3 protein, called by TCRdb with MiXCR from the PCR reads. Among approximately 97,000 distinct CDR3 sequences listed, 45% to 60% were seen once. Sequencing used blood. Every receptor here comes from a male donor with acne.

This clonotype was observed a single time. This may stem from a read error, because a much larger clone lies one nucleotide away. The chain couples TRBV5-8 to TRBJ1-5; D unresolved. The CDR3 has 12 amino acids. Germline CDR1 reads SGHTS; CDR2 reads YDEGEE. CDR3 bases: TGTGCCAGCAGCTTGCCAAATCGGCCCCAGCATTTT. It translates to CASSLPNRPQHF.

The genes are TRBV25-1 and TRBJ2-5; 8 positions match TRBD2. The CDR3 sequence is 13 residues long. With 10 bases clipped from V and 5 bases from J, the junction kept 9 bases outside the gene matches. Germline CDR1 and CDR2: MGHDK and SYGVNS. The CDR3 here is CATPERERETQYF. The CDR3 nucleotides are TGTGCCACCCCGGAGCGGGAGAGGGAGACCCAGTACTTC.

At least ten counts were recorded for this clonotype. CDR3 coding DNA: TGCAGTGCTAGAGAATGGCCGACAGGGCTTTCACCCCTCCACTTT. Its protein product is CSAREWPTGLSPLHF. This rearrangement joins TRBV20-1 to TRBJ1-6; 7 nucleotides match TRBD1. This CDR3 contains 15 residues. Germline V lookup: CDR1 DFQATT, CDR2 SNEGSKA (reference sequence). V gave up 0 bases and J gave up 9 bases; unmatched junction bases: 8.

V gene TRBV6-6 combines with J gene TRBJ2-7; TRBD1 or TRBD2 may be the D gene (5 bases each). The CDR3 sequence is 17 residues long. Trimming stripped 1 base from V and 5 bases from J, with 21 bases between. CDR1 is MNHNY and CDR2 is SVGAGI in the germline V gene (reference sequence). CDR3 loop: CASSYLGTPRLYDEQYF. In DNA, the CDR3 is TGTGCCAGCAGTTACTTAGGGACCCCTCGGCTCTACGACGAGCAGTACTTC.

The table lists this clonotype with many counts. The chain recombines TRBV6-6 with TRBJ2-7; 7 bases are shared with TRBD1. CDR1 and CDR2 (germline): MNHNY, SVGAGI (reference sequence). V lost 5 bases, J lost 3 bases, and 10 bases stayed unmatched. The CDR3 runs to 15 residues. CDR3 coding DNA: TGTGCCAGCAGTATCCCCGGGACAGAGCGCTACGAGCAGTACTTC. It encodes CASSIPGTERYEQYF.

The chain combines TRBV2 with TRBJ2-7, with 13 bases aligning to TRBD2. The CDR3 is 15 amino acids. V shed 4 bases and J 6 bases; nucleotides not matched to a gene: 6. Per germline, CDR1 SNHLY and CDR2 FYNNEI. CDR3 DNA sequence: TGTGCCAGCAGTGGGACTAGCGGGAGTTTTAGCGAGCAGTACTTC. Protein: CASSGTSGSFSEQYF.

This clonotype was observed once. Given a much more abundant clone one base away, this may be a read error. The genes are TRBV10-3 and TRBJ2-5; 11 bases map to TRBD2. Germline values: CDR1 ENHRY, CDR2 SYGVKD. This CDR3 contains 15 residues. This CDR3 reads CATSDRLAGKETQYF. The CDR3 nucleotides read TGTGCCACCAGTGACCGACTAGCGGGGAAAGAGACCCAGTACTTC.

The V gene is TRBV18, the J gene TRBJ1-1; D possibly corresponds to TRBD1 (5 bases). Trimming removed 3 bases at V and 1 base at J, with 6 bases between. CDR1 and CDR2 from the germline V gene are KGHSH and LQKENI. CDR3 size: 13 residues. The CDR3 sequence is CASSPGQNTEAFF. Written as DNA, the CDR3 is TGTGCCAGCTCACCCGGACAGAACACTGAAGCTTTCTTT.

The rearrangement joins TRBV2 to TRBJ1-6, with 10 bases matching TRBD1. Germline V gives CDR1 SNHLY, CDR2 FYNNEI. The V and J ends lost 8 bases and 7 bases, in that order; junction bases with no gene match: 8. CDR3 length equals 15 residues. CDR3: CASSGQGYTNSPLHF. DNA of the CDR3: TGTGCCAGCTCGGGACAGGGGTACACCAATTCACCCCTCCACTTT.

Only one count was recorded for this clonotype. The chain combines TRBV11-2 with TRBJ2-5; 10 bases fit TRBD2. Trimming removed 5 bases from V and 4 bases from J; junction bases left unmatched: 7. Germline-derived CDR1 and CDR2 are SGHAT and FQNNGV. There are 15 residues in the CDR3. CDR3 residues: CASSRQSGRVETQYF. The CDR3 DNA reads as TGTGCCAGCAGCCGTCAGAGCGGGAGGGTAGAGACCCAGTACTTC.

The rearrangement links TRBV2 to TRBJ1-3; no clear D gene. Germline V CDR1 and CDR2: SNHLY, FYNNEI. CDR3 length: 11 residues. V lost 4 bases to trimming and J lost 7 bases, with 5 bases between them. This CDR3 reads CASSVLNTIYF. For the CDR3, the DNA is TGTGCCAGCAGTGTATTGAACACCATATATTTT.

The V and J genes are TRBV15 and TRBJ2-1; 8 bases map to TRBD1. Trimming cost V 2 bases and J 10 bases; bases outside gene matches: 7. Germline V CDR1 and CDR2: LNHNV, YYDKDF (reference sequence). The CDR3 loop spans 14 amino acids. The CDR3 nucleotides are TGTGCCACCAGCAGAAGACAGGGGAACTACGAGCAGTTCTTC. It yields the protein CATSRRQGNYEQFF.

V is TRBV24-1 and J is TRBJ1-1; no clear D. The length of the CDR3 is 14 residues. The V end was cut by 4 bases, the J end by 1 base, with 9 bases between. In germline, CDR1 is KGHDR, CDR2 SFDVKD. CDR3 nucleotides: TGTGCCACCAGTGACAACCAGAAGAACACTGAAGCTTTCTTT. Translated: CATSDNQKNTEAFF.

The gene calls are TRBV9 and TRBJ2-1, with 11 positions matching TRBD2. V lost 3 bases, J lost 4 bases, and 3 bases stayed unmatched. The CDR3 runs to 15 residues. CDR1 SGDLS and CDR2 YYNGEE come from the germline V gene. The CDR3 DNA reads TGTGCCAGCAGCGCCGGGACTAGCGGATACAATGAGCAGTTCTTC. Encoded protein: CASSAGTSGYNEQFF.

The J gene is TRBJ1-2, the V gene TRBV9; 11 bases fit TRBD1. The J segment lost 3 bases and the V segment lost 5 bases, leaving 12 bases of the junction unmatched. CDR3 length equals 17 residues. Germline V gene sequence: CDR1 SGDLS, CDR2 YYNGEE. CDR3 DNA sequence: TGTGCCAGCAGTTCTGGCCTTGTGGACAGGGGGCACTATGGCTACACCTTC. Amino acids: CASSSGLVDRGHYGYTF.

This chain joins TRBV24-1 and TRBJ2-7; 7 bases match TRBD1. The germline gives CDR1 KGHDR, CDR2 SFDVKD. The CDR3 has 15 amino acids. With V trimmed by 3 bases and J by 2 bases, 6 bases remained unmatched. Here the CDR3 reads CATSDVNRGAYEQYF. The DNA for the CDR3 is TGTGCCACCAGTGATGTCAACAGGGGCGCCTACGAGCAGTACTTC.

This chain links TRBV7-2 with TRBJ2-7; 10 positions match TRBD1. With 9 bases clipped from V and 4 bases from J, the junction kept 6 bases outside the gene matches. CDR3 length: 13 amino acids. Germline V CDR1 and CDR2: SGHTA, FQGNSA. This chain's CDR3 is CASAWDRGYEQYF. The CDR3 nucleotides read TGTGCCAGTGCCTGGGACAGGGGATACGAGCAGTACTTC.

About this clonotype itself: A much larger clone is a single base away; this may be a read error. This sequence joins TRBV19 and TRBJ1-1; the D gene is possibly TRBD1 (5 bases). CDR1 is LNHDA and CDR2 is SQIVND in the germline V gene (reference sequence). The CDR3 covers 11 residues. This CDR3 reads CATEGNTGAFF. As DNA, the CDR3 is TGTGCCACCGAGGGGAACACTGGAGCTTTCTTT. The whole variable domain, filled in from reference TRBV19 and TRBJ1-1, reads DGGITQSPKYLFRKEGQNVTLSCEQNLNHDAMYWYRQDPGQGLRLIYYSQIVNDFQKGDIAEGYSVSREKKESFPLTVTSAQKNPTAFYLCATEGNTGAFFGQGTRLTVV.

The V gene is TRBV4-3, the J gene TRBJ2-5; D not resolved. The germline V and J ends were trimmed by 0 bases and 0 bases, with 8 bases remaining between them. The CDR3 is 15 residues long. The germline gives CDR1 LGHNA, CDR2 YSLEER. CDR3 nucleotides: TGCGCCAGCAGCCAAGATTTGGCAGACCAAGAGACCCAGTACTTC. Amino acids: CASSQDLADQETQYF.

This chain connects TRBV29-1 to TRBJ2-5; the match to TRBD1 covers 9 bases. Per germline, CDR1 SQVTM and CDR2 ANQGSEA. With V trimmed by 6 bases and J by 3 bases, 5 bases remained unmatched. CDR3 length: 13 residues. As DNA, the CDR3 is TGCAGCGTAAACAGGGGGCTAAAAGAGACCCAGTACTTC. Translation: CSVNRGLKETQYF.

This clonotype came up many times. J is TRBJ2-7 and V is TRBV6-5, with 10 nucleotides matching TRBD2. Trimming at V came to 6 bases and at J to 3 bases, leaving 8 bases not matched to a gene. Germline assignment: CDR1 MNHEY and CDR2 SVGAGI. This CDR3 contains 15 residues. CDR3 in DNA: TGTGCCAGCAGCCCTAAGGTAGCGGGGGGCTACGAGCAGTACTTC. It is translated as CASSPKVAGGYEQYF.

This clonotype appeared a single time. V gene TRBV29-1 combines with J gene TRBJ2-7; D may be TRBD1 or TRBD2 (5 bases each). V was pared by 1 base and J by 8 bases, with 12 bases between. This CDR3 has 12 amino acids. Germline-derived CDR1 and CDR2 are SQVTM and ANQGSEA. CDR3 sequence (DNA): TGCAGCGTTGAAGGCCGGGACGGCAAGCAGTACTTC. This sequence encodes CSVEGRDGKQYF.

In regard to this clonotype: Being one base from a much bigger clone, this may be a read error. Given the absence of the conserved phenylalanine or tryptophan at the CDR3 end, a read error is likely. The chain couples TRBV10-3 to TRBJ2-2; D remains unclear. The CDR3 covers 15 residues. Germline CDR1 is ENHRY and CDR2 is SYGVKD. Trimming pared 10 bases from V and 2 bases from J, leaving 17 bases between. The chain's CDR3 is CATLESPPNTGELFL. For the CDR3, the DNA is TGTGCCACCCTCGAGAGTCCTCCAAACACCGGGGAGCTGTTTCTT.

The sample holds a few counts of this clonotype. It may be a read error: a sequence one base away is much more abundant. V is TRBV7-4 and J is TRBJ2-1; D call uncertain. CDR1 and CDR2 from the germline V gene are SGHVT and SQSDAQ. There are 16 residues in the CDR3. DNA for the CDR3: TGTGCCAGCAGCTTAGCTGTTCGTGGCTCCTACAGTGAGCAGTTCTTC. Amino acid sequence: CASSLAVRGSYSEQFF. The whole variable domain, filled in from reference TRBV7-4 and TRBJ2-1, reads GAGVSQSPRYKVAKRGRDVALRCDSISGHVTLYWYRQTLGQGSEVLTYSQSDAQRDKSGRPSGRFSAERPERSVSTLKIQRTEQGDSAVYLCASSLAVRGSYSEQFFGPGTRLTVL.

This clonotype has at least ten counts. This chain joins TRBV9 and TRBJ2-1; 7 positions agree with TRBD1. The CDR3 is 14 amino acids. In germline, CDR1 is SGDLS, CDR2 YYNGEE. The V and J ends lost 0 bases and 7 bases, in that order; junction bases with no gene match: 4. The CDR3 here is CASSVEGTENEQFF. The CDR3 DNA sequence: TGTGCCAGCAGCGTAGAGGGGACAGAAAATGAGCAGTTCTTC.

The V gene is TRBV11-2, the J gene TRBJ1-5, with a tentative D call TRBD1 (6 bases). CDR3 size: 16 residues. Trimming cost V 3 bases and J 6 bases, with 18 bases left between them. The germline gives CDR1 SGHAT, CDR2 FQNNGV. CDR3: CASSLDPGVSSQPQHF. CDR3 in DNA: TGTGCCAGCAGCTTGGACCCAGGGGTCTCGAGTCAGCCCCAGCATTTT.

In this sample, this clonotype turned up a few times. The V and J genes are TRBV6-2 or TRBV6-3 and TRBJ2-1; a possible D gene is TRBD2 (6 bases). Germline CDR1 MNHEY, CDR2 SVGEGT. The ends were cut back, 5 bases at V and 1 base at J, with 9 bases in the middle. The CDR3 consists of 14 residues. CDR3 sequence (DNA): TGTGCCAGCAGTCCCGGGACTTCCTACAATGAGCAGTTCTTC. It codes for CASSPGTSYNEQFF.

This clonotype was recorded many times. V gene TRBV5-4 combines with J gene TRBJ1-1, with 8 positions matching TRBD1. The length of the CDR3 is 14 residues. Germline V lookup: CDR1 SGHNT, CDR2 YYREEE (reference sequence). Trimming cost V 3 bases and J 6 bases; bases outside gene matches: 7. CDR3 sequence (DNA): TGTGCCAGCAGCTCCCCAGACAGGGGACCTGAAGCTTTCTTT. Translating gives CASSSPDRGPEAFF.